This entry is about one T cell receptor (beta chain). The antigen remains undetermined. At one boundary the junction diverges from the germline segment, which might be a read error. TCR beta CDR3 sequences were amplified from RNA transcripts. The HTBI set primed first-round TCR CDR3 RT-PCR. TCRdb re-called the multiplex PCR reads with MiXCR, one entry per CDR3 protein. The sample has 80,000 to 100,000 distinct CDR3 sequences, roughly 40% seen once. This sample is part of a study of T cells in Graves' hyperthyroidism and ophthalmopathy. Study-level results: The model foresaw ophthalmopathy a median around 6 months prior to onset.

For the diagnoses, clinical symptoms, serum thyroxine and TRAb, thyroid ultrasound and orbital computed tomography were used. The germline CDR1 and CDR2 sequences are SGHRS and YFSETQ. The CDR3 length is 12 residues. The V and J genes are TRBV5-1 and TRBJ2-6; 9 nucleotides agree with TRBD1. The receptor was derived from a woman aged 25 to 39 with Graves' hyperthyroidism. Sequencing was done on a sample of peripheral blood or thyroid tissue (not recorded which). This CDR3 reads CASSLGQGRVAF. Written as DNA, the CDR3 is TGCGCCAGCAGCCTGGGACAGGGAAGGGTAGCTTTC.